This T cell receptor beta chain was identified in a study of tumor and adjacent non-tumor tissue in lung cancer (dated by TCRdb to about 2018). About the investigation overall: By cancer type, the cohort comprised approximately 12 adenocarcinoma patients, 2 squamous cell carcinoma patients and 1 small cell lung cancer patient. Some 31 paired specimens, one tumor and one normal lung sample per patient, were profiled by TCRbeta CDR3 sequencing. The 15 enrolled patients, of whom around 10 were men and 5 were women, were aged roughly 30 to 85 years and were diagnosed with TNM stage I to III disease. Sequencing generated a total of 125,075,908 productive TCRbeta reads, averaging about 4.2 million reads per sample. The study compared bulk TCRbeta repertoires from lung tumor tissue and matched distant non-tumor lung tissue of around 14 lung cancer patients.

RNA was isolated from bulk, unsorted tissue, and RNA quality was assessed with a NanoDrop ND-1000 and an Agilent 2100. Distant non-tumor tissue taken more than 3 cm from the tumor edge was used as the normal lung sample. Newly diagnosed lung cancer patients without prior chemotherapy who had been admitted for thoracic surgery in China between August and November 2014 were enrolled as donors. Patients with previous radiotherapy or chemotherapy, or with another concurrent cancer, were excluded from the study. Surgical tissue pieces of 1-2 cm3 were preserved in RNAlater solution and were kept at -80 degrees C until use. Library creation used multiplex PCR. Sequencer: Illumina HiSeq 2500. Following protocols modified from ARM-PCR, the researchers constructed TCRbeta libraries through three rounds of nested PCR with primers (Table S4). Before sequencing, PCR products of 200-500 bp were cut from the gel and purified using the QIAquick gel extraction kit. Regarding the original processing steps: Reads were cleaned using Trimmomatic, were merged into complete CDR3 sequences using FLASH, and were assigned to V(D)J germline segments using MiTCR. VDJtools was used to compute clonal diversity as the inverse Simpson's index. A read counted as productive if the sequence was in-frame and lacked a premature stop codon. TCRdb redid the processing of the public reads, applying fastp at Q25 and MiXCR, and retained in-frame beta chains. Here each entry gathers all rows of one CDR3 protein and keeps the most common genes and DNA. Clone size and V and J calls follow TCRdb, not the original study. For this sample there are approximately 100,000 distinct CDR3 sequences; 50% to 70% appear just once. 19% of the sample is taken by the ten largest.

Points on this clonotype: Its binding antigen is unknown. This clone may be a read error of a much larger clone one base away.

Broad study findings and their caveats: Tumor tissue showed significantly higher TCR diversity (inverse Simpson) than normal lung tissue, at roughly 390 vs 170 (P = 0.0075, Mann-Whitney U test). With only 15 patients in the cohort, the authors noted that larger samples and more detailed clinical data are needed. The top 100 clones accounted for a significantly larger cumulative portion of the repertoire in normal lung than in tumor tissue. Younger patients had significantly higher TCR diversity, and higher tumor TCR diversity was associated with shorter overall and disease-free survival. The methods do not name the sequencing platform or mention unique molecular identifiers. Peripheral blood was not sequenced, so blood TCRbeta repertoires in these lung cancer patients were not examined.

In the germline V gene, CDR1 corresponds to MGHRA and CDR2 to YSYEKL. Spanning cysteine to phenylalanine, the CDR3 consists of 14 amino acids. The entry retains the CDR3 DNA only, 42 bases that are in frame from base 1. The sequencing sample was made of distant non-tumor lung tissue. The chain links TRBV4-1 with TRBJ2-7; D gene: possibly TRBD1, on 6 matching bases. This clonotype originated in a man in his 60s with non-small cell lung cancer. The CDR3 is CAGSQEHRAHEQYF. Read as DNA, the sequence is TGCGCCGGCAGCCAAGAACACAGGGCCCACGAGCAGTACTTC.